This passage covers 27 T cell receptor beta chains from one sample sequenced in a study of blood T cell repertoires in COVID-19. The protocol was immunoSEQ multiplex PCR, while the TCRdb copy is restricted to in-frame clones and leaves out a portion. The sample lists about 100,000 clones; around 85% were seen once. Sequencing input: PBMCs or T cells enriched from blood (not recorded which). The receptors shown here come from a woman aged 45 to 65 who had recovered from COVID-19.

The V call is TRBV27, the J call TRBJ2-3; D gene ambiguous. In germline, CDR1 is MNHEY, CDR2 SMNVEV (reference sequence). The CDR3 runs to 14 residues. V lost 2 bases and J lost 8, with 14 bases in between. The CDR3 here is CASSLRIRTGTQYF. DNA of the CDR3: TGTGCCAGCAGTTTAAGGATCCGCACGGGTACGCAGTATTTT.

This clone was seen once. The rearrangement links TRBV28 to TRBJ1-1; 7 nucleotides align to TRBD1. Germline trimming cut 4 bases from V and 1 base from J; bases unmatched to any gene: 0. Germline lookup yields CDR1 MDHEN and CDR2 SYDVKM. CDR3 length equals 13 residues. DNA of the CDR3: TGTGCCAGCAGTTGGACAGGGAACACTGAAGCTTTCTTT. Residues: CASSWTGNTEAFF.

The chain combines TRBV9 with TRBJ1-3, with 7 bases matching TRBD1. V shed 4 bases and J 3 bases; nucleotides not matched to a gene: 13. The CDR3 is 17 amino acids. Germline values: CDR1 SGDLS, CDR2 YYNGEE. As DNA, the CDR3 is TGTGCCAGCAGCCCCCATGGACGGGACAGCCTTGGAAACACCATATATTTT. Its translation is CASSPHGRDSLGNTIYF.

The rearrangement links TRBV3-1 (or the pseudogene TRBV3-2) to TRBJ1-1, with 10 positions matching TRBD1. The trim removed 6 bases at V and 11 bases at J, leaving 6 bases unmatched. Germline CDR1 is LGHDT and CDR2 is YNNKEL (reference sequence). The CDR3 has 12 residues. CDR3: CASRRQGAQAFF. CDR3 nucleotide sequence: TGTGCCAGCAGAAGACAGGGGGCTCAGGCTTTCTTT.

The V and J genes are TRBV9 and TRBJ2-2, with D perhaps matching TRBD1 (6 bases). V was clipped by 0 bases and J by 6 bases, with 12 bases between them. The CDR3 has 15 amino acids. Germline loops: CDR1 SGDLS, CDR2 YYNGEE. The CDR3 DNA follows: TGTGCCAGCAGCGTAGACATAGGGGGTGCCGGGGAGCTGTTTTTT. Its translation is CASSVDIGGAGELFF.

The chain joins TRBV18 to TRBJ2-7, with a weak D call TRBD1 (6 bases). This CDR3 is 14 amino acids long. V lost 0 bases and J lost 2, with 8 bases in between. CDR1 is KGHSH, CDR2 LQKENI, per germline. CDR3 bases: TGTGCCAGCTCACCACCGCAGGGGACCTACGAGCAGTACTTC. Residues: CASSPPQGTYEQYF. The complete variable domain, with remaining parts taken from reference TRBV18 and TRBJ2-7, reads NAGVMQNPRHLVRRRGQEARLRCSPMKGHSHVYWYRQLPEEGLKFMVYLQKENIIDESGMPKERFSAEFPKEGPSILRIQQVVRGDSAAYFCASSPPQGTYEQYFGPGTRLTVT.

This clone was observed a single time. The chain recombines TRBV21-1 with TRBJ1-1. TRBV21-1 is marked as a pseudogene. The CDR3 consists of 15 residues. The DNA for the CDR3 is TGTGCCAGCAGTATTCAAATAGCAATTCGCACTGAAGCTTTCTTT. Encoded protein: CASSIQIAIRTEAFF.

This clone was observed once. The V gene is TRBV9, the J gene TRBJ2-5, with D perhaps matching TRBD2 (5 bases). Germline values: CDR1 SGDLS, CDR2 YYNGEE. The CDR3 length is 12 residues. Trimming took off 4 bases at V and 6 bases at J, with 10 bases between the two ends. Written as DNA, the CDR3 is TGTGCCAGCAGCCCCGGCGGGCAGACCCAGTACTTC. This translates into CASSPGGQTQYF.

The J gene is TRBJ2-1, the V gene TRBV19, with 8 bases identical to TRBD2. The junction had 6 bases not matched to a gene; V was cut back by 3 bases and J by 8 bases. Germline V lookup: CDR1 LNHDA, CDR2 SQIVND (reference sequence). This CDR3 comprises 14 residues. DNA of the CDR3: TGTGCCAGTAGTATTCGTCCGGGGGGGCATGAGCAGTTCTTC. This sequence encodes CASSIRPGGHEQFF.

The chain recombines TRBV30 with TRBJ2-7; no clear D. V dropped 5 bases and J dropped 2 bases, with 10 bases sitting between them. CDR1 GTSNPN and CDR2 SVGIG come from the germline V gene (reference sequence). The CDR3 is 12 residues long. The CDR3 loop is CAWSRGAYEQYF. The CDR3 coding sequence is TGTGCCTGGTCGCGAGGCGCCTACGAGCAGTACTTC.

The sample holds one count of this clone. The CDR3 ends on some other residue instead of the conserved phenylalanine or tryptophan, so this is likely a read error. No DNA is shown, since the ends of the CDR3 on it are uncertain; the CDR3 is the one TCRdb lists. The chain joins TRBV10-3 to TRBJ1-6. Germline V gene sequence: CDR1 ENHRY, CDR2 SYGVKD. The CDR3 adds up to 13 amino acids, both ends counted. The CDR3 spells CAISEGGGAGRLI.

This chain connects TRBV4-2 to TRBJ2-7; 7 nucleotides agree with TRBD2. The CDR3 runs 16 residues. CDR1 is LGHNA and CDR2 is YNFKEQ in the germline V gene. With V trimmed by 1 base and J by 0 bases, 6 bases remained unmatched. The CDR3 DNA follows: TGTGCCAGCAGCCAAGGACGGGGGGAGCTCTCCTACGAGCAGTACTTC. Translated, it gives CASSQGRGELSYEQYF.

The V call is TRBV19, the J call TRBJ2-7, with 8 positions matching TRBD2. The CDR3 extends over 15 amino acids. J lost 5 bases, V lost 6 bases, and 12 bases had no gene match. Germline CDR1 is LNHDA and CDR2 is SQIVND (reference sequence). CDR3 sequence reads: CASRGGRRGENEQYF. The CDR3 bases are TGTGCCAGTAGGGGAGGACGGCGGGGGGAAAACGAGCAGTACTTC.

J is TRBJ2-1 and V is TRBV11-3; maybe TRBD2 (5 bases). Trimming took 4 bases from V and 5 from J, leaving 24 bases between them. The CDR3 covers 18 residues. Germline V CDR1 and CDR2: SGHNT, YENEEA. The CDR3 DNA is TGTGCCAGCAGCTCCGGAGGTACGGCATCGAACAGTAACAATGAGCAGTTCTTC. This sequence encodes CASSSGGTASNSNNEQFF.

The chain links TRBV27 to TRBJ2-5, with TRBD1 matching over 9 bases. V lost 6 bases and J lost 5; bases outside the gene matches: 10. The CDR3 has 15 amino acids. Germline-derived CDR1 and CDR2 are MNHEY and SMNVEV (reference sequence). In DNA, the CDR3 is TGTGCCAGCAGCCAACCGGGACAGGGTGCGGAGACCCAGTACTTC. Its translation: CASSQPGQGAETQYF.

V and J are TRBV4-1 and TRBJ2-7; 13 bases map to TRBD2. The CDR3 is 16 residues long. Germline V CDR1 and CDR2: MGHRA, YSYEKL. V trimming: 4 bases; J trimming: 4 bases; junction bases outside the gene matches: 7. The CDR3 loop is CASSLQLAGGPYEQYF. CDR3 DNA sequence: TGCGCCAGCAGCCTACAACTAGCGGGAGGGCCTTACGAGCAGTACTTC.

The chain recombines TRBV4-1 with TRBJ2-3; 8 positions match TRBD2. Per the germline V gene, CDR1 is MGHRA and CDR2 is YSYEKL. The CDR3 length is 17 residues. With V trimmed by 4 bases and J by 3 bases, 12 bases remained unmatched. The CDR3 region is CASSLGTGGGLTDTQYF. CDR3 in DNA: TGCGCCAGCAGCCTAGGGACGGGCGGGGGGCTTACAGATACGCAGTATTTT.

The chain joins TRBV5-1 to TRBJ2-1, with D possibly being TRBD2 (5 bases). CDR1 and CDR2 (germline): SGHRS, YFSETQ. The CDR3 has 12 amino acids. V was cut by 1 base and J by 10 bases, with 9 bases left in between. CDR3 sequence reads: CASSLSSGEQFF. CDR3 sequence (DNA): TGCGCCAGCAGCTTGAGTTCGGGGGAGCAGTTCTTC.

The CDR3 loop is CASSFSGITEAFF. CDR3 nucleotide sequence: TGTGCCAGCAGCTTTTCGGGGATCACTGAAGCTTTCTTT. The V gene is TRBV5-6, the J gene TRBJ1-1; D is uncertain. The V gene's germline CDR1 is SGHDT and CDR2 YYEEEE. Trimming removed 2 bases at V and 4 bases at J, with 9 bases between. There are 13 residues in the CDR3.

The chain uses TRBV28 and TRBJ1-2, with 11 positions matching TRBD1. V dropped 4 bases and J dropped 2; count of bases not matched to a gene: 3. This CDR3 has 15 amino acids. CDR1 and CDR2 from the germline V gene are MDHEN and SYDVKM. The chain's CDR3 is CASSSGTGGNYGYTF. Written as DNA, the CDR3 is TGTGCCAGCAGTTCAGGGACAGGGGGGAACTATGGCTACACCTTC.

This clone has a handful of counts. The junction departs from the called germline gene at one end, perhaps through a read error. CDR3: CASSLRQGVSRF. The CDR3 DNA is TGTGCCAGCAGTCTACGACAGGGTGTGAGCAGATTC. The chain combines TRBV12-3 or TRBV12-4 with TRBJ2-7; 7 bases are shared with TRBD1. This CDR3 spans 12 amino acids.

The rearrangement links TRBV24-1 to TRBJ1-2, with TRBD1 matching 9 bases. Germline loops: CDR1 KGHDR, CDR2 SFDVKD. This CDR3 has 17 residues. The V and J ends lost 3 bases and 2 bases, in that order; junction bases with no gene match: 9. CDR3 nucleotides: TGTGCCACCAGTGATCCATCCCCGGGACAGGGAAACTATGGCTACACCTTC. Encoded protein: CATSDPSPGQGNYGYTF.

This clone was recorded only once. The rearrangement links TRBV2 to TRBJ2-1, with no clear D. The CDR3 spans 14 residues. The germline V gene has CDR1 SNHLY and CDR2 FYNNEI. V dropped 6 bases and J dropped 4 bases, with 13 bases sitting between them. This chain's CDR3 is CASRLRLVYNEQFF. The CDR3 region has the DNA TGTGCCAGCAGGCTAAGATTGGTATACAATGAGCAGTTCTTC.

The chain uses TRBV10-3 and TRBJ1-3, with D unresolved. The CDR3 consists of 16 residues. Germline values: CDR1 ENHRY, CDR2 SYGVKD. Trimming stripped 0 bases from V and 0 bases from J, with 9 bases between. In DNA, the CDR3 is TGTGCCATCAGTGAGTCAGAGGGTATCTCTGGAAACACCATATATTTT. This translates into CAISESEGISGNTIYF.

The chain carries TRBV19 and TRBJ2-7; TRBD2 agrees at 9 bases. CDR1 and CDR2 (germline): LNHDA, SQIVND (reference sequence). CDR3 length: 15 residues. The J segment lost 2 bases and the V segment lost 5 bases, leaving 7 bases of the junction unmatched. CDR3 in DNA: TGTGCCAGTAGTCCACGGACTAGCGTGCCCTACGAGCAGTACTTC. It codes for CASSPRTSVPYEQYF.

The gene calls are TRBV28 and TRBJ2-2, with D possibly matching TRBD1 (5 bases). The CDR3 totals 15 residues. V shed 2 bases and J shed 0 bases, with 7 bases lying between them. CDR1 MDHEN and CDR2 SYDVKM come from the germline V gene. CDR3 coding DNA: TGTGCCAGCAGTTTACGGACACCGAACACCGGGGAGCTGTTTTTT. Translating gives CASSLRTPNTGELFF. Looking up the rest from reference TRBV28 and TRBJ2-2 gives the full variable domain: DVKVTQSSRYLVKRTGEKVFLECVQDMDHENMFWYRQDPGLGLRLIYFSYDVKMKEKGDIPEGYSVSREKKERFSLILESASTNQTSMYLCASSLRTPNTGELFFGEGSRLTVL.

This chain joins TRBV5-1 and TRBJ2-1; 9 bases line up with TRBD1. This CDR3 comprises 14 residues. Germline V lookup: CDR1 SGHRS, CDR2 YFSETQ. V gave up 3 bases and J gave up 8 bases; unmatched junction bases: 6. CDR3 coding DNA: TGCGCCAGCAGCTATGGAACAGGGGGCGATGAGCAGTTCTTC. Translation gives CASSYGTGGDEQFF.